The text below deals with one TCR beta chain. This clone was observed a few times. It lacks a known antigen. Per-nucleotide qualities are absent, and no much larger clonotype sits a single base away. This entry comes from a study of beta chain features in type 1 diabetes (dated by TCRdb to between 2017 and 2018). Context from the whole study: No differences in mean age, gender distribution, total cell number or subset yield were found between patients and healthy donors. In the study, recently diagnosed type 1 diabetes patients and matched healthy donors were compared on the TCRB repertoires of their sorted circulating CD4+ T cell subsets. Naive and central memory subsets were obtained from all 30 or so donors, but regulatory and stem cell-like memory subsets were isolated from only 8 patients and 8 healthy donors. A total of roughly 100 million sorted cells were examined across all samples, and RNA yield correlated strongly with the number of cells per subset.

From each donor, a single peripheral blood sample of roughly 0.11 L on average was drawn into heparinised tubes. A BD FACSAria II was used to sort naive, central memory, regulatory and stem cell-like memory CD4+ T cells with a panel that included CD45RO, CCR7, CD25, CD127, CD95 and CD27. Every sorted population had a purity above 98%. Right away, PBMCs were isolated by Lymphoprep density gradient centrifugation and were stained directly, with no culture step. To minimize batch effects, samples were stained and sorted in pairs, one healthy donor with one patient per experiment. The entire amount of isolated RNA was reverse transcribed using the High Capacity cDNA Reverse Transcription Kit, so the sequenced TCRB transcripts were expressed ones. Deep immunoSEQ sequencing was applied to naive, central memory and regulatory T cell samples, giving an average of around 3.8 million total reads per sample. Sorted cells were lysed in RLT buffer, and RNA was extracted using DNase-treated RNeasy Micro or Mini kits according to cell number. To prevent cross-contamination, every cell subset was processed on its own, while patient and healthy donor samples were processed together. The immunoSEQ multiplex PCR was used to amplify TCRB sequences from cDNA, generating 87-bp fragments that spanned the CDR3 region. Sequencing of the amplicons was performed on the Illumina HiSeq platform. The study's processing was this. Synthetic template baselines were used to correct PCR bias computationally, reads within Hamming distance 2 were collapsed, and singletons that could not be merged were discarded. Reads were aligned against IMGT so that V, D and J genes, CDR3 length and insertions or deletions at six rearrangement sites could be assigned. Within each subset, clonotype counts were normalized to sorted cell number, and only after that were true diversity and Gini coefficients computed with the tcR R package. The overlap coefficient, calculated on TCRB nucleotide sequences, was used to measure repertoire sharing. Out-of-frame TCRB sequences from naive cells were analyzed to stand in for the pre-selection repertoire. TCRdb stores this immuneACCESS table with in-frame sequences only. Part of the clones is absent; in the studies checked, under half of the shortfall reflects unresolved V genes, and no reason is known for the rest. Clone size and the V and J calls come from that table; the DNA yielded D and trimming. The table for this sample lists about 400,000 clones; roughly 12% of them were counted only once. The ten largest clones represent more than 0.015% of the sample.

Overall study outcomes, separate from this receptor: A moderate but significant shortening of TCRB CDR3 length was observed in type 1 diabetes patients in all four CD4+ subsets. Sequencing cDNA rather than genomic DNA could over-represent highly expressing activated cells, although activation and CD3 levels did not differ between groups. Naive, central memory and regulatory TCRB repertoires appeared to be more similar among patients than among healthy donors. Because the HLA sub-analyses included only small numbers of individuals, any influence of HLA type on TCRB rearrangement was left unresolved. Shorter templates might have been favored by PCR, but patient and control samples were amplified and corrected together, so both groups would have been affected equally by any skew. At VDJ recombination sites, patients with type 1 diabetes made fewer insertions and deleted more nucleotides, a pattern implying thymic rearrangement abnormalities.

V is cut back by 2 bases and J by 3 bases, with 5 bases in the junction unmatched. As encoded in the germline V gene, CDR1 is ENHRY while CDR2 is SYGVKD. The CDR3 spans 16 residues, from the cysteine through the phenylalanine. Only the CDR3 DNA is retained, 48 bases long and in frame from the first base. Specimen: naive CD4+ T cells from blood. Taken with the paper, the label for cell subset or site translates to: true naive CD4+ T cells. Here the chain combines TRBV10-3 and TRBJ1-1; 11 bases in the middle match TRBD1. This TCR was sampled from a man in his late teens or twenties in good health. The nucleotide sequence reads TGTGCCATCAGTGAGCCGGACAGGGGGCTCGACACTGAAGCTTTCTTT. Its protein is CAISEPDRGLDTEAFF.